Following are 9 T cell receptor beta chains from one sample sequenced in a study of T cell responses to AZD1222 COVID-19 vaccine. Clones were sequenced by immunoSEQ multiplex PCR, and TCRdb holds only the in-frame ones, with some missing. The table lists around 77,000 clones, 80% to 90% of them singletons. The source material was peripheral blood, sampled on day 0 of AZD1222 vaccination. The receptors were sampled from an adult in good health.

This chain joins TRBV10-3 and TRBJ1-4; 10 nucleotides agree with TRBD1. In germline, CDR1 is ENHRY, CDR2 SYGVKD. V was pared by 4 bases and J by 2 bases, with 4 bases of the junction left unmatched. The CDR3 is made up of 16 amino acids. The CDR3 DNA is TGTGCCATCAGTGCGGACAGGGGGGCGACTAATGAAAAACTGTTTTTT. This codes for CAISADRGATNEKLFF.

The chain combines TRBV6-5 with TRBJ2-5, with unresolved D. Trimming shortened V by 4 bases and J by 1 base, and 10 bases separated the two germline ends. The V gene's germline CDR1 is MNHEY and CDR2 SVGAGI. The length of the CDR3 is 14 residues. This CDR3 reads CASSSPGFQETQYF. Here the CDR3 DNA reads TGTGCCAGCAGTTCTCCCGGGTTCCAAGAGACCCAGTACTTC.

V usage is TRBV18 and J usage is TRBJ2-1; TRBD1 aligns across 9 bases. From germline, CDR1 is KGHSH and CDR2 LQKENI. V shed 2 bases, J shed 9 bases, and the junction held 5 bases outside the gene matches. The CDR3 runs 14 residues. The DNA for the CDR3 is TGTGCCAGCTCACCATCACAGGGGGCCGGTGAGCAGTTCTTC. This translates into CASSPSQGAGEQFF.

This clone occurred once. The CDR3 here is CASSLVSGRITQETQYF. In DNA form, the CDR3 reads TGTGCCAGCAGCTTAGTGTCCGGAAGGATTACCCAAGAGACCCAGTACTTC. The J gene is TRBJ2-5, the V gene TRBV11-2, with unresolved D. The CDR3 runs 17 residues. Germline loops: CDR1 SGHAT, CDR2 FQNNGV. V shed 1 base and J shed 1 base, with 16 bases lying between them. Full variable domain (rest looked up from reference TRBV11-2 and TRBJ2-5): EAGVAQSPRYKIIEKRQSVAFWCNPISGHATLYWYQQILGQGPKLLIQFQNNGVVDDSQLPKDRFSAERLKGVDSTLKIQPAKLEDSAVYLCASSLVSGRITQETQYFGPGTRLLVL.

The CDR3 sequence: CASRLGQRTNSNQPQHF. The DNA for the CDR3 is TGTGCCAGTAGACTTGGACAGAGAACAAATAGCAATCAGCCCCAGCATTTT. The chain uses TRBV19 and TRBJ1-5; possible D gene TRBD1, 6 bases. V gave up 6 bases and J gave up 0 bases, with 18 bases separating them. The germline gives CDR1 LNHDA, CDR2 SQIVND (reference sequence). The CDR3 extends over 17 amino acids.

This clone was detected a few times. The CDR3 nucleotides are TGTGCCTACAGTGCTTCAACTAATGAAAAACTGTTTTTT. It encodes CAYSASTNEKLFF. The chain uses TRBV30 and TRBJ1-4; D unresolved. Trimming removed 7 bases from V and 0 bases from J, with 9 bases in between. Germline loops: CDR1 GTSNPN, CDR2 SVGIG (reference sequence). This CDR3 comprises 13 residues.

This rearrangement joins TRBV7-6 to TRBJ1-2; possible D gene TRBD1, 5 bases. V was cut by 3 bases and J by 6 bases, with 5 bases left in between. The germline V gene has CDR1 SGHVS and CDR2 FNYEAQ. This CDR3 comprises 11 residues. The CDR3 spells CASSLGHGYTF. CDR3 DNA: TGTGCCAGCAGCTTGGGACATGGCTACACCTTC.

The count of this clone is one. V usage is TRBV6-2 or TRBV6-3 and J usage is TRBJ2-3; no clear D. CDR1 and CDR2 from the germline V gene are MNHEY and SVGEGT. Trimming pared 2 bases from V and 8 bases from J, leaving 11 bases between. The CDR3 is made up of 13 amino acids. The CDR3 loop reads CASSYTETSTQYF. CDR3 in DNA: TGTGCCAGCAGTTACACAGAGACTTCTACGCAGTATTTT.

This chain links TRBV25-1 with TRBJ1-2, with D possibly matching TRBD1 (6 bases). Deletions cut 8 bases from V and 1 base from J, with 17 bases between. The CDR3 sequence is 15 residues long. CDR1 is MGHDK and CDR2 is SYGVNS in the germline V gene. The CDR3 region has the DNA TGTGCCAGCCGACTCGGGGGGGGCGATAACTATGGCTACACCTTC. This codes for CASRLGGGDNYGYTF.